A single sample gave rise to the 21 T cell receptor beta chains below, sequenced in a study of a mutant IDH1 vaccine in newly diagnosed glioma. These receptors lack a known antigen. Noted time point: week 23, last vaccination. What each vaccine dose contained was 300 ug of mutant IDH1 20-mer peptide, accompanied by topical imiquimod. Assay used: immunoSEQ multiplex PCR; TCRdb lists only in-frame clones, some missing. The repertoire holds some 28,000 clones, with roughly 80% as singletons. Sequencing used PBMCs, obtained from a glioma patient whose treatment included an IDH1 peptide vaccine. These receptor sequences come from a young woman with glioma.

This clone was recorded a few times. J is TRBJ1-1 and V is TRBV2; no definite D call. Germline CDR1 SNHLY, CDR2 FYNNEI. V shed 5 bases and J shed 6 bases, with 7 bases lying between them. This CDR3 has 11 amino acids. Here the CDR3 DNA reads TGTGCCAGCAGTCAGATCGCTGAAGCTTTCTTT. Its translation is CASSQIAEAFF.

The chain is built from TRBV2 and TRBJ1-5; D call uncertain. V dropped 5 bases and J dropped 0 bases, with 5 bases sitting between them. CDR3 length: 13 residues. The V gene's germline CDR1 is SNHLY and CDR2 FYNNEI. The CDR3 DNA is TGTGCCAGCAGTAGAGATAGCAATCAGCCCCAGCATTTT. It is translated as CASSRDSNQPQHF.

This chain links TRBV2 with TRBJ2-7; D remains unclear. Germline V gives CDR1 SNHLY, CDR2 FYNNEI. Trimming left V 2 bases short and J 1 base short, with 6 bases between. The CDR3 has 13 amino acids. The CDR3 DNA follows: TGTGCCAGCAGTGAAAGGGTTTCCTACGAGCAGTACTTC. Protein product: CASSERVSYEQYF.

This rearrangement joins TRBV4-1 to TRBJ2-3; D is undetermined. The germline V gene has CDR1 MGHRA and CDR2 YSYEKL. V was pared by 5 bases and J by 1 base, with 10 bases between. The length of the CDR3 is 14 residues. The CDR3 nucleotides read TGCGCCAGCAGCTCCCCTTCTGGCACAGATACGCAGTATTTT. It codes for CASSSPSGTDTQYF.

In DNA form, the CDR3 reads TGTGCCGCCTGTTCCGGGACAGGGGACACCGGGGAGCTGTTTTTT. Translated, it gives CAACSGTGDTGELFF. The genes are TRBV10-3 and TRBJ2-2, with 10 bases that match TRBD1. The ends lost 11 bases at V and 3 bases at J; junction bases unmatched: 9. This CDR3 contains 15 residues. The germline V gene encodes CDR1 ENHRY and CDR2 SYGVKD.

This clone has a handful of counts. The chain links TRBV7-9 to TRBJ2-7, with D possibly being TRBD1 or TRBD2 (5 bases each). Germline V CDR1 and CDR2: SEHNR, FQNEAQ (reference sequence). There are 15 residues in the CDR3. V was pared by 3 bases and J by 4 bases, with 16 bases between. The CDR3 here is CASSFVIGGLYEQYF. The DNA of the CDR3 is TGTGCCAGCAGCTTCGTCATTGGGGGTCTGTACGAGCAGTACTTC.

This chain joins TRBV2 and TRBJ1-4; possible D gene TRBD1, 5 bases. V dropped 3 bases and J dropped 6 bases, with 11 bases sitting between them. There are 14 residues in the CDR3. Germline V gene data show CDR1 as SNHLY and CDR2 as FYNNEI. CDR3 sequence reads: CASSERGGDEKLFF. The DNA of the CDR3 is TGTGCCAGCAGTGAGCGGGGAGGGGATGAAAAACTGTTTTTT.

In its sample, this clone was seen a few times. V and J are TRBV6-1 and TRBJ1-2; 8 nucleotides match TRBD1. V was pared by 5 bases and J by 8 bases, with 4 bases of the junction left unmatched. The length of the CDR3 is 12 residues. Germline lookup yields CDR1 MNHNS and CDR2 SASEGT. As DNA, the CDR3 is TGTGCCAGCAGTTCAGGGGGCGAGGGCTACACCTTC. Encoded protein: CASSSGGEGYTF.

The chain joins TRBV27 to TRBJ2-7; the D is unclear. Per the germline V gene, CDR1 is MNHEY and CDR2 is SMNVEV (reference sequence). Trimming left V 2 bases short and J 7 bases short, with 12 bases between. The CDR3 is made up of 13 amino acids. CDR3 DNA sequence: TGTGCCAGCAGTTTAGACCCCGTCGTTGAGCAGTACTTC. Translating it yields CASSLDPVVEQYF.

V is TRBV19 and J is TRBJ1-1, with 9 bases that match TRBD1. After removal of 0 bases from V and 1 base from J, the junction contained 6 bases not matched to a gene. Germline CDR1 is LNHDA and CDR2 is SQIVND (reference sequence). This CDR3 has 17 amino acids. CDR3 protein: CASSIDIMGQGNTEAFF. CDR3 sequence (DNA): TGTGCCAGTAGTATAGATATAATGGGACAGGGGAACACTGAAGCTTTCTTT.

This chain connects TRBV6-5 to TRBJ1-2; D call uncertain. Trimming took off 0 bases at V and 4 bases at J, with 6 bases between the two ends. Germline V gives CDR1 MNHEY, CDR2 SVGAGI. The CDR3 is 13 residues long. CDR3 amino acids: CASSYSPVYGYTF. The CDR3 nucleotides read TGTGCCAGCAGTTACTCGCCGGTCTATGGCTACACCTTC.

The V gene is TRBV27, the J gene TRBJ2-1; a possible D gene is TRBD1 (5 bases). Germline V CDR1 and CDR2: MNHEY, SMNVEV (reference sequence). There are 13 residues in the CDR3. Between the trimmed V and J ends, which lost 6 bases and 4 bases, there was a span of 10 bases. CDR3 in DNA: TGTGCCAGCAGCTTCGACAGATACAATGAGCAGTTCTTC. Translating it yields CASSFDRYNEQFF.

The chain carries TRBV5-6 and TRBJ1-3; no clear D. The germline V gene has CDR1 SGHDT and CDR2 YYEEEE. Trimming stripped 0 bases from V and 16 bases from J, with 14 bases between. The CDR3 runs to 12 residues. The CDR3 reads CASSLGGLNPYF. The CDR3 DNA reads as TGTGCCAGCAGCTTGGGAGGGCTCAACCCGTATTTT.

The table lists this clone with a count of one. The chain is built from TRBV5-6 and TRBJ2-7; maybe TRBD2 (5 bases). Germline-derived CDR1 and CDR2 are SGHDT and YYEEEE. Trimming left V 0 bases short and J 1 base short, with 17 bases between. CDR3 size: 17 residues. The DNA of the CDR3 is TGTGCCAGCAGCTTGGGTACTATGGCCAGAGGGTCCTACGAGCAGTACTTC. As protein: CASSLGTMARGSYEQYF.

For this clone: The sample contains more than one DNA sequence encoding this CDR3. The chain links TRBV29-1 to TRBJ2-5; the match to TRBD1 covers 9 bases. The CDR3 is 12 residues long. Germline assignment: CDR1 SQVTM and CDR2 ANQGSEA. Unmatched junction bases numbered 4, after V lost 6 bases and J lost 5 bases. The CDR3 spells CSVDRGGETQYF. The CDR3 DNA sequence: TGCAGCGTGGACAGGGGTGGGGAGACCCAGTACTTC.

The rearrangement links TRBV6-1 to TRBJ1-1, with TRBD1 identical over 7 bases. Trimming took 10 bases from V and 5 from J; bases not matched to a gene: 7. Per germline, CDR1 MNHNS and CDR2 SASEGT. CDR3 length: 12 amino acids. CDR3 nucleotides: TGTGCCACCAGACAGGGCGGGACTGAAGCTTTCTTT. Translation: CATRQGGTEAFF.

J is TRBJ1-1 and V is TRBV7-6; tentatively, D is TRBD1 (5 bases). Trimming pared 5 bases from V and 4 bases from J, leaving 14 bases between. This CDR3 comprises 14 residues. Germline V gene sequence: CDR1 SGHVS, CDR2 FNYEAQ. The CDR3: CASSPARAGTEAFF. The DNA for the CDR3 is TGTGCCAGCAGCCCCGCCAGGGCTGGCACTGAAGCTTTCTTT.

V gene TRBV30 combines with J gene TRBJ1-1; 10 nucleotides line up with TRBD1. Trimming cost V 3 bases and J 2 bases; bases outside gene matches: 3. This CDR3 region has 14 residues. Germline CDR1 and CDR2: GTSNPN and SVGIG (reference sequence). The CDR3 loop is CAWSQTGGNTEAFF. CDR3 DNA: TGTGCCTGGAGCCAGACAGGGGGCAACACTGAAGCTTTCTTT.

The V call is TRBV18, the J call TRBJ1-2; 7 bases are shared with TRBD1. This CDR3 has 14 residues. CDR1 and CDR2 from the germline V gene are KGHSH and LQKENI. V lost 0 bases, J lost 4 bases, and 2 bases stayed unmatched. The CDR3 sequence is CASSPPDRFYGYTF. For the CDR3, the DNA is TGTGCCAGCTCACCACCGGACAGGTTCTATGGCTACACCTTC.

The rearrangement uses TRBV6-5 and TRBJ2-1; 11 positions match TRBD2. V gave up 6 bases and J gave up 4 bases; unmatched junction bases: 5. This CDR3 is 15 amino acids long. Looked up from germline, CDR1 is MNHEY and CDR2 is SVGAGI. CDR3 protein: CASRLSGGAYNEQFF. Here the CDR3 DNA reads TGTGCCAGCAGGCTTAGCGGGGGGGCATACAATGAGCAGTTCTTC.

The J gene is TRBJ2-7, the V gene TRBV2; maybe TRBD2 (5 bases). The germline V gene has CDR1 SNHLY and CDR2 FYNNEI. Trimming left V 0 bases short and J 6 bases short, with 12 bases between. The CDR3 sequence is 14 residues long. The CDR3 nucleotides read TGTGCCAGCAGTGAAGCCTCGGGATACTTCGAGCAGTACTTC. Its translation is CASSEASGYFEQYF.